These 2 T cell receptor beta chains came from one sample sequenced in a study of technical replicates of blood from four donors. The protocol was immunoSEQ multiplex PCR, while the TCRdb copy is restricted to in-frame clones and leaves out a portion. The repertoire includes about 84,000 clones, roughly 93% of them detected once, and less than 0.3% sits in the top ten. The sequencing input was T cells isolated from PBMCs. These receptors all stem from a human donor in good health.

This clone was detected once. The chain carries TRBV11-3 and TRBJ2-5; TRBD2 matches at 10 bases. The length of the CDR3 is 15 residues. The germline CDR1 and CDR2 sequences are SGHNT and YENEEA. Trimming took 5 bases from V and 4 from J; bases not matched to a gene: 7. CDR3 protein: CASSPGAGGVETQYF. CDR3 nucleotide sequence: TGTGCCAGCAGCCCAGGAGCGGGAGGGGTAGAGACCCAGTACTTC. The full variable domain, completed using reference TRBV11-3 and TRBJ2-5, is EAGVVQSPRYKIIEKKQPVAFWCNPISGHNTLYWYLQNLGQGPELLIRYENEEAVDDSQLPKDRFSAERLKGVDSTLKIQPAELGDSAVYLCASSPGAGGVETQYFGPGTRLLVL.

The CDR3 is CSVEGLASGEQFF. The CDR3 DNA reads as TGCAGCGTCGAGGGACTAGCGTCGGGTGAGCAGTTCTTC. The gene calls are TRBV29-1 and TRBJ2-1; TRBD2 matches at 10 bases. Germline assignment: CDR1 SQVTM and CDR2 ANQGSEA. This CDR3 comprises 13 residues. V dropped 6 bases and J dropped 9; count of bases not matched to a gene: 8.